Presented here are 25 T cell receptor beta chains from one specimen sequenced in a study of blood T cell repertoires in COVID-19. Sequencing was performed with immunoSEQ multiplex PCR; in TCRdb, only in-frame clones are kept and a portion is missing. Found here are about 230,000 clones, approximately 83% of them singletons; the top ten hold about 27%. The specimen was peripheral blood. These receptors originate from a man between 35 and 55 years old with acute or convalescent COVID-19.

V gene TRBV18 combines with J gene TRBJ1-3; TRBD1 matches at 9 bases. The CDR3 is 15 amino acids. The germline CDR1 and CDR2 sequences are KGHSH and LQKENI. Trimming took 3 bases from V and 4 from J; bases not matched to a gene: 4. The CDR3 sequence: CASSPGQGLGNTIYF. For the CDR3, the DNA is TGTGCCAGCTCACCGGGACAGGGTTTGGGAAACACCATATATTTT.

V and J are TRBV11-2 and TRBJ1-2; 10 bases agree with TRBD1. Trimming at V came to 4 bases and at J to 7 bases, leaving 6 bases not matched to a gene. The CDR3 is 14 residues long. CDR1 and CDR2 (germline): SGHAT, FQNNGV. The CDR3 sequence is CASSSLDRGPGYTF. CDR3 sequence (DNA): TGTGCCAGCAGCTCCCTTGACAGGGGGCCTGGCTACACCTTC.

The chain joins TRBV11-2 to TRBJ2-2, with TRBD1 matching 8 bases. The CDR3 contains 14 residues. J was trimmed by 5 bases and V by 6 bases; bases with no gene match: 5. Germline V gives CDR1 SGHAT, CDR2 FQNNGV. The CDR3 spells CASSQDRVTGELFF. CDR3 bases: TGTGCCAGCAGTCAGGACAGGGTGACCGGGGAGCTGTTTTTT.

This chain connects TRBV4-1 to TRBJ2-7; a weak D match, TRBD1 (6 bases). Between the trimmed V and J ends, which lost 1 base and 0 bases, there was a span of 10 bases. The CDR3 extends over 15 amino acids. The V gene's germline CDR1 is MGHRA and CDR2 YSYEKL. CDR3 nucleotides: TGCGCCAGCAGCCAAGGACAGGCGAGCTCCTACGAGCAGTACTTC. Its translation is CASSQGQASSYEQYF.

The rearrangement uses TRBV5-1 and TRBJ1-4; 7 bases fit TRBD1. V lost 2 bases, J lost 3 bases, and 4 bases stayed unmatched. Germline assignment: CDR1 SGHRS and CDR2 YFSETQ. The CDR3 has 15 residues. CDR3 sequence: CASSLNRGSNEKLFF. CDR3 sequence (DNA): TGCGCCAGCAGCTTAAACAGGGGATCTAATGAAAAACTGTTTTTT.

This CDR3 reads CASSLLAGQGYTF. CDR3 DNA: TGTGCCAGCAGTTTATTAGCAGGGCAGGGCTACACCTTC. The chain is built from TRBV27 and TRBJ1-2, with D maybe TRBD1 (5 bases). Germline CDR1 and CDR2: MNHEY and SMNVEV (reference sequence). The V end was cut by 1 base, the J end by 8 bases, with 11 bases between. This CDR3 comprises 13 residues.

The CDR3 is CASSQSGTGAYEQYF. The CDR3 DNA is TGCGCCAGCAGCCAATCCGGGACAGGGGCCTACGAGCAGTACTTC. This chain joins TRBV4-1 and TRBJ2-7, with 10 bases aligning to TRBD1. V lost 2 bases to trimming and J lost 2 bases; unmatched junction nucleotides: 3. The germline V gene encodes CDR1 MGHRA and CDR2 YSYEKL. The CDR3 has 15 residues.

J is TRBJ1-1 and V is TRBV5-1; 8 bases line up with TRBD1. CDR1 SGHRS and CDR2 YFSETQ come from the germline V gene. The junction had 8 bases not matched to a gene; V was cut back by 4 bases and J by 3 bases. CDR3 length: 15 residues. CDR3 region: CASSTSGQAHTEAFF. The CDR3, as DNA: TGCGCCAGCAGCACCTCGGGACAGGCTCACACTGAAGCTTTCTTT. The full variable domain, completed using reference TRBV5-1 and TRBJ1-1, is KAGVTQTPRYLIKTRGQQVTLSCSPISGHRSVSWYQQTPGQGLQFLFEYFSETQRNKGNFPGRFSGRQFSNSRSEMNVSTLELGDSALYLCASSTSGQAHTEAFFGQGTRLTVV.

The chain links TRBV10-1 to TRBJ2-5; no firm D call. The germline V gene encodes CDR1 WNHNN and CDR2 SYGVQD (reference sequence). This CDR3 spans 14 amino acids. V lost 0 bases to trimming and J lost 5 bases, with 10 bases between them. CDR3 loop: CASSESNLRETQYF. CDR3 in DNA: TGCGCCAGCAGTGAGTCCAACTTACGGGAGACCCAGTACTTC.

The CDR3 sequence: CASSFGTAASDSNQPQHF. In nucleotides, the CDR3 is TGCGCCAGCAGCTTCGGGACAGCGGCCAGTGATAGCAATCAGCCCCAGCATTTT. The rearrangement uses TRBV5-1 and TRBJ1-5, with 7 positions matching TRBD1. This CDR3 spans 18 amino acids. Looked up from germline, CDR1 is SGHRS and CDR2 is YFSETQ. Germline trimming cut 2 bases from V and 0 bases from J; bases unmatched to any gene: 11.

The V and J genes are TRBV28 and TRBJ1-1, with 8 bases lining up with TRBD1. In germline, CDR1 is MDHEN, CDR2 SYDVKM. This CDR3 has 12 residues. The CDR3 spells CATGTGRTEAFF. CDR3 in DNA: TGTGCGACCGGGACAGGTAGGACTGAAGCTTTCTTT.

V and J are TRBV30 and TRBJ1-2, with D possibly being TRBD1 (5 bases). This CDR3 is 13 amino acids long. The V end was cut by 4 bases, the J end by 3 bases, with 12 bases between. Germline loops: CDR1 GTSNPN, CDR2 SVGIG (reference sequence). DNA of the CDR3: TGTGCCTGGACTCGGCGGGGGGACTATGGCTACACCTTC. Translation: CAWTRRGDYGYTF.

The chain uses TRBV7-8 and TRBJ2-5; D gene ambiguous. This CDR3 comprises 15 residues. Germline values: CDR1 SGHVS, CDR2 FQNEAQ. With 5 bases removed from V and 0 bases from J, the gap between germline ends came to 13 bases. The CDR3 sequence: CASSILQSYQETQYF. The CDR3 nucleotides read TGTGCCAGCAGCATTCTACAGTCGTACCAAGAGACCCAGTACTTC.

The chain is built from TRBV7-9 and TRBJ2-7, with 9 bases lining up with TRBD1. This CDR3 comprises 19 residues. V lost 4 bases to trimming and J lost 5 bases; unmatched junction nucleotides: 21. Germline CDR1 and CDR2: SEHNR and FQNEAQ (reference sequence). CDR3 sequence (DNA): TGTGCCAGCAGCTCGGCGAAGACGGACAGGGGCTTCGTTGGTGACGAGCAGTACTTC. Residues: CASSSAKTDRGFVGDEQYF.

The V gene is TRBV24-1, the J gene TRBJ2-1, with 8 bases fitting TRBD2. The CDR3 consists of 14 residues. Germline V gives CDR1 KGHDR, CDR2 SFDVKD. Trimming removed 3 bases from V and 8 bases from J; junction bases left unmatched: 5. The CDR3 region has the DNA TGTGCCACCAGTGATAACCCAGCGGGAGATGAGCAGTTCTTC. As protein: CATSDNPAGDEQFF.

The rearrangement links TRBV28 to TRBJ1-4; TRBD1 agrees at 7 bases. CDR1 is MDHEN, CDR2 SYDVKM, per germline. CDR3 size: 15 residues. V trimming: 5 bases; J trimming: 0 bases; junction bases outside the gene matches: 3. Here the CDR3 DNA reads TGTGCCAGCAGTGCCACAGGGGCAACTAATGAAAAACTGTTTTTT. Translated: CASSATGATNEKLFF.

The chain carries TRBV6-5 and TRBJ2-7, with 7 bases that match TRBD1. Per germline, CDR1 MNHEY and CDR2 SVGAGI. There are 15 residues in the CDR3. The V and J ends lost 5 bases and 5 bases, in that order; junction bases with no gene match: 12. DNA for the CDR3: TGTGCCAGCAGTACCCGGACAGGCCCCGGGGACGAGCAGTACTTC. It encodes CASSTRTGPGDEQYF.

The rearrangement links TRBV7-9 to TRBJ2-3; D perhaps matches TRBD1 (6 bases). The germline V gene has CDR1 SEHNR and CDR2 FQNEAQ (reference sequence). The CDR3 runs to 15 residues. V was pared by 5 bases and J by 1 base, with 13 bases between. The CDR3: CASSTRDTGTDTQYF. Written as DNA, the CDR3 is TGTGCCAGCAGCACCCGGGACACAGGCACAGATACGCAGTATTTT.

This clone was counted only a few times. The chain joins TRBV19 to TRBJ2-1, with 13 bases matching TRBD2. Germline V gene sequence: CDR1 LNHDA, CDR2 SQIVND (reference sequence). J lost 5 bases, V lost 5 bases, and 3 bases had no gene match. The CDR3 spans 15 residues. CDR3 protein: CASSRTSGSNNEQFF. CDR3 coding DNA: TGTGCCAGTAGTCGGACTAGCGGGAGCAACAATGAGCAGTTCTTC.

V is TRBV7-8 and J is TRBJ2-5; 8 bases line up with TRBD2. The CDR3 totals 16 residues. Germline trimming cut 3 bases from V and 5 bases from J; bases unmatched to any gene: 11. Germline lookup yields CDR1 SGHVS and CDR2 FQNEAQ. The CDR3 nucleotides are TGTGCCAGCAGCTTTGACGGTCGGGAGGGGTGGGAGACCCAGTACTTC. This translates into CASSFDGREGWETQYF. The full variable domain, rest sourced from reference TRBV7-8 and TRBJ2-5, is GAGVSQSPRYKVAKRGQDVALRCDPISGHVSLFWYQQALGQGPEFLTYFQNEAQLDKSGLPSDRFFAERPEGSVSTLKIQRTQQEDSAVYLCASSFDGREGWETQYFGPGTRLLVL.

V is TRBV28 and J is TRBJ1-2, with a possible D match to TRBD1 (5 bases). CDR1 is MDHEN, CDR2 SYDVKM, per germline. Trimming removed 1 base at V and 4 bases at J, with 10 bases between. The CDR3 has 14 amino acids. The CDR3 DNA reads as TGTGCCAGCAGTTTATCCAGGGTAGGCTATGGCTACACCTTC. This sequence encodes CASSLSRVGYGYTF.

This clone was seen a few times. The V and J genes are TRBV5-1 and TRBJ1-1; 7 bases agree with TRBD1. The CDR3 is made up of 13 amino acids. CDR1 SGHRS and CDR2 YFSETQ come from the germline V gene. The J segment lost 7 bases and the V segment lost 3 bases, leaving 6 bases of the junction unmatched. CDR3 amino acids: CASSWDSADEAFF. The CDR3 DNA reads TGCGCCAGCAGCTGGGACAGTGCAGATGAAGCTTTCTTT.

The chain carries TRBV14 and TRBJ2-1; D possibly corresponds to TRBD2 (5 bases). The CDR3 is made up of 15 amino acids. V lost 2 bases and J 4 bases, leaving 12 bases between the germline ends. Germline CDR1 and CDR2: SGHDN and FVKESK. The CDR3 loop is CASSQIGIPYNEQFF. CDR3 in DNA: TGTGCCAGCAGCCAAATCGGGATCCCATACAATGAGCAGTTCTTC. The entire variable domain, with the rest obtained from reference TRBV14 and TRBJ2-1, is as follows: EAGVTQFPSHSVIEKGQTVTLRCDPISGHDNLYWYRRVMGKEIKFLLHFVKESKQDESGMPNNRFLAERTGGTYSTLKVQPAELEDSGVYFCASSQIGIPYNEQFFGPGTRLTVL.

The chain carries TRBV7-2 and TRBJ1-2; 8 bases map to TRBD1. This CDR3 region has 17 residues. In germline, CDR1 is SGHTA, CDR2 FQGNSA. V was pared by 5 bases and J by 5 bases, with 16 bases of the junction left unmatched. The CDR3 loop is CASSPGGNLRLGYGYTF. The CDR3 DNA reads as TGTGCCAGCAGCCCAGGGGGCAATCTCAGGCTTGGGTATGGCTACACCTTC. The whole variable domain, remainder taken from reference TRBV7-2 and TRBJ1-2, is GAGVSQSPSNKVTEKGKDVELRCDPISGHTALYWYRQSLGQGLEFLIYFQGNSAPDKSGLPSDRFSAERTGGSVSTLTIQRTQQEDSAVYLCASSPGGNLRLGYGYTFGSGTRLTVV.

The chain couples TRBV3-1 (or the pseudogene TRBV3-2) to TRBJ2-1, with D possibly matching TRBD2 (6 bases). V was trimmed by 3 bases and J by 9 bases, leaving 21 bases between them. Germline CDR1 is LGHDT and CDR2 is YNNKEL (reference sequence). The CDR3 contains 16 residues. The CDR3 DNA is TGTGCCAGCAGCCATGCCATTGCCATGACTAGTCTTGAGCAGTTCTTC. It translates to CASSHAIAMTSLEQFF.